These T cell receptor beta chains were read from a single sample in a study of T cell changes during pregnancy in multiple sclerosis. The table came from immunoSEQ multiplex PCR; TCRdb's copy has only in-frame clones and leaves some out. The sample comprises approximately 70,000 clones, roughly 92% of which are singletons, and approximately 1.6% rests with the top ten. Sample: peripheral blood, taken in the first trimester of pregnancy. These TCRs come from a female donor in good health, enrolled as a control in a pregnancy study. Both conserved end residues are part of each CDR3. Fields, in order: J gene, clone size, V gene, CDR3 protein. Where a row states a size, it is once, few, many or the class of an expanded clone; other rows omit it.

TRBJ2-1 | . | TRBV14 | CASSQVSASGEQFF
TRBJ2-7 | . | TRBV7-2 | CASSYREYYEQYF
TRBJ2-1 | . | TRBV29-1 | CSVMTGGGNEQFF
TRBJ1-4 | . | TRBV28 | CASRGQPTNEKLFF
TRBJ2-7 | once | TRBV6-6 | CASSYSRDYEQYF
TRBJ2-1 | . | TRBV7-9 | CASSPPREVNEQFF
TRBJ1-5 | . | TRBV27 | CASSVSRGNQPQHF
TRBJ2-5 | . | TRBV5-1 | CASSSGQETQYF
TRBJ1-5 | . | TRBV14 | CASSQERRGQGPQPQHF
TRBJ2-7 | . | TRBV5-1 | CASSLPSYEQYF
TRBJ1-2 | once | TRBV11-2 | CASSLERSGNLNYGYTF
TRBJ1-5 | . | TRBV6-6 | CASSYLDQPQHF
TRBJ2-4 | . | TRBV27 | CASNPAGAKNIQYF
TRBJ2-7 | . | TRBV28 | CASSLPRDTTYEQYF